These T cell receptor beta chains were read from a single sample in a study of OX40 agonist ivuxolimab in advanced cancers. The assay was immunoSEQ multiplex PCR, and TCRdb's table has in-frame clones only and misses some. Among about 26,000 clones listed, around four fifths were seen once. Sequenced here: CD4+ or CD8+ T cells sorted from blood, sampled in a trial of the OX40 agonist ivuxolimab. The receptors were sampled from an adult with an advanced solid tumor such as melanoma, head and neck, liver or kidney cancer. The CDR3 runs from the conserved cysteine through the conserved F or W. D genes are given only for firm matches. Size is stated for part of the rows, as once, few or many counts, or as a class when the clone is expanded.

size	V	J	D	CDR3	DNA
-	TRBV5-1	TRBJ2-5	-	CASGPGGVQETQYF	TGCGCCAGCGGGCCGGGGGGCGTTCAAGAGACCCAGTACTTC
-	TRBV7-2	TRBJ2-2	-	CASSPGTTETGELFF	TGTGCCAGCAGCCCCGGGACAACCGAGACCGGGGAGCTGTTTTTT
-	TRBV5-1	TRBJ2-1	-	CASSLADNEQFF	TGCGCCAGCAGCTTGGCAGATAATGAGCAGTTCTTC
-	TRBV6-4	TRBJ2-3	-	CASSDSQGRADTQYF	TGTGCCAGCAGTGACTCTCAGGGTCGGGCAGATACGCAGTATTTT
-	TRBV5-8	TRBJ2-7	TRBD2	CASSLEGLAGAYEQYF	TGTGCCAGCAGCTTGGAGGGGCTAGCGGGAGCCTACGAGCAGTACTTC
-	TRBV28	TRBJ2-5	TRBD2	CASSSGGREETQYF	TGTGCCAGCAGCTCGGGGGGGCGGGAAGAGACCCAGTACTTC
once	TRBV9	TRBJ2-3	-	CASSEGGSAPPDTQYF	TGTGCCAGCAGCGAGGGGGGATCGGCCCCCCCAGATACGCAGTATTTT
-	TRBV4-2	TRBJ2-1	TRBD2	CASSRTSGSPRGNEQFF	TGTGCCAGCAGCCGAACTAGCGGGAGCCCGAGAGGGAATGAGCAGTTCTTC
-	TRBV9	TRBJ2-7	-	CASSVGASYEQYF	TGTGCCAGCAGCGTAGGGGCATCCTACGAGCAGTACTTC
-	TRBV6-5	TRBJ2-5	-	CASSYSGWETQYF	TGTGCCAGCAGTTACTCAGGGTGGGAGACCCAGTACTTC
few	TRBV7-2	TRBJ2-7	-	CASSTAQSYEQYF	TGTGCCAGCAGTACGGCACAATCCTACGAGCAGTACTTC
-	TRBV7-8	TRBJ2-5	-	CASTVLGASETQYF	TGTGCCAGCACCGTCTTAGGAGCGTCAGAGACCCAGTACTTC
-	TRBV4-1	TRBJ1-1	-	CASSHQLGSTEAFF	TGCGCCAGCAGCCACCAGTTGGGGTCGACTGAAGCTTTCTTT